This T cell receptor (beta chain) is drawn from a study of blood T cell repertoires in COVID-19. Sequenced by immunoSEQ multiplex PCR; TCRdb stores in-frame clones only, minus some. The sample contains approximately 99,000 clones, more than 75% of which appear only once. The germline V gene encodes CDR1 MNHEY and CDR2 SMNVEV (reference sequence). The CDR3 runs to 13 residues. The J segment lost 8 bases and the V segment lost 8 bases, leaving 5 bases of the junction unmatched. Sequencing used peripheral blood. The V gene is TRBV27, the J gene TRBJ2-2; the match to TRBD1 covers 10 bases. This sequence originates from a human donor in a cohort sampled during active COVID-19. Here the CDR3 DNA reads TGTGCCAGCGGAAGGACAGGGGGAGGGGAGCTGTTTTTT. This encodes CASGRTGGGELFF.